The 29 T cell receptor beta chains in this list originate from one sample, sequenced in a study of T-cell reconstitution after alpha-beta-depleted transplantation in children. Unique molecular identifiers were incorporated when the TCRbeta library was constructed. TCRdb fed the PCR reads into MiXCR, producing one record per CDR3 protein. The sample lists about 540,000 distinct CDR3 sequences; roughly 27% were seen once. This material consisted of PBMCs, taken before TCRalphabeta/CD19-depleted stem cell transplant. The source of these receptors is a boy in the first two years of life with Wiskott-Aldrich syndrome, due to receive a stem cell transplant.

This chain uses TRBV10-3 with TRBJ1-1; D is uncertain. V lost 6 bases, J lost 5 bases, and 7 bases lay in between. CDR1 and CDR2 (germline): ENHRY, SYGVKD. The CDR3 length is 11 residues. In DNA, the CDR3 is TGTGCCATCAGGTCGACGACTGAAGCTTTCTTT. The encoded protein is CAIRSTTEAFF.

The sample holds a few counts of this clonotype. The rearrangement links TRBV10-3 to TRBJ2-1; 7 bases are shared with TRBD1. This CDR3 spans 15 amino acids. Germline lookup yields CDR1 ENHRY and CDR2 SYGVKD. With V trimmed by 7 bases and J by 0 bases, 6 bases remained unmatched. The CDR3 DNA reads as TGTGCCATCAAGAAGGACAGGAGCTCCTACAATGAGCAGTTCTTC. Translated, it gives CAIKKDRSSYNEQFF.

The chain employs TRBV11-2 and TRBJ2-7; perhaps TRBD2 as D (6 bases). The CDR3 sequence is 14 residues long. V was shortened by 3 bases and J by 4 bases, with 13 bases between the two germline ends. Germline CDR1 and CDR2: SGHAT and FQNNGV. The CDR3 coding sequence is TGTGCCAGCAGCTTCCGGGAGAGTAGGTACGAGCAGTACTTC. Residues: CASSFRESRYEQYF.

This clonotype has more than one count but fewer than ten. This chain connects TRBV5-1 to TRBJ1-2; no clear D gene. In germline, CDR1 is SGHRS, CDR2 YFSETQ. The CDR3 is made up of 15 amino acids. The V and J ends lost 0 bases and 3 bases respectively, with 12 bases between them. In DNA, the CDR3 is TGCGCCAGCAGCTTGGGGTCAAGCCCATACTATGGCTACACCTTC. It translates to CASSLGSSPYYGYTF.

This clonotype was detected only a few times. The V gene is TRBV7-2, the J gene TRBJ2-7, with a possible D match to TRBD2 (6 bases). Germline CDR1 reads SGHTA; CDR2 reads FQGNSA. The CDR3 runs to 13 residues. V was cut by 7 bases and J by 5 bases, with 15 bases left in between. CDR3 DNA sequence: TGTGCCAGCACCCGGGGGACGGGCGACGAGCAGTACTTC. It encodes CASTRGTGDEQYF.

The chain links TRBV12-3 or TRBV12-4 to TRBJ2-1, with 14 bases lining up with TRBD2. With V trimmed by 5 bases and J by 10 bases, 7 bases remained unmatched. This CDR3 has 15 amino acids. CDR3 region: CASSTPRTSGREQFF. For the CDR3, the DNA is TGTGCCAGCAGTACCCCGAGGACTAGCGGGAGGGAGCAGTTCTTC.

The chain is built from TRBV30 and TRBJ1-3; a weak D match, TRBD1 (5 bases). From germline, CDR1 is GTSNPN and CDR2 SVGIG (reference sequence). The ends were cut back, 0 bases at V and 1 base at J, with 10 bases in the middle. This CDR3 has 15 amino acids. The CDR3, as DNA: TGTGCCTGGAGTGTACGGGGGGGTTCTGGAAACACCATATATTTT. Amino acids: CAWSVRGGSGNTIYF. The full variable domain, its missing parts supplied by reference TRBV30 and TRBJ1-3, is SQTIHQWPATLVQPVGSPLSLECTVEGTSNPNLYWYRQAAGRGLQLLFYSVGIGQISSEVPQNLSASRPQDRQFILSSKKLLLSDSGFYLCAWSVRGGSGNTIYFGEGSWLTVV.

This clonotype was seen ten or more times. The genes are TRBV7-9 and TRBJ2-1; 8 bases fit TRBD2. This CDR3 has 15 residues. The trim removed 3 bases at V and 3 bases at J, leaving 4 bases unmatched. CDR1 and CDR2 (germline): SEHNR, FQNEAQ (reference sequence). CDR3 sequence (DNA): TGTGCCAGCAGCTTCAGGCTAGCGGGCTACAATGAGCAGTTCTTC. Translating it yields CASSFRLAGYNEQFF.

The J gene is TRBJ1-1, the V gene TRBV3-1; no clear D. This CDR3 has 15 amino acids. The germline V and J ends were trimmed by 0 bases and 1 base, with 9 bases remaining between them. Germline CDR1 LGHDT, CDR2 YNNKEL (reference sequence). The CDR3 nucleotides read TGTGCCAGCAGCCAAGACGGCGCCCGGAACACTGAAGCTTTCTTT. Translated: CASSQDGARNTEAFF.

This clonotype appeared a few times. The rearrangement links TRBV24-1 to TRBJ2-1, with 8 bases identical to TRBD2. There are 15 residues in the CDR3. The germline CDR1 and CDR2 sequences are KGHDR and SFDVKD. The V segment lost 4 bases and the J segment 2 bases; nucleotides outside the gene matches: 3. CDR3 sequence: CATSDVAGTYNEQFF. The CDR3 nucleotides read TGTGCCACCAGTGACGTAGCGGGAACCTACAATGAGCAGTTCTTC.

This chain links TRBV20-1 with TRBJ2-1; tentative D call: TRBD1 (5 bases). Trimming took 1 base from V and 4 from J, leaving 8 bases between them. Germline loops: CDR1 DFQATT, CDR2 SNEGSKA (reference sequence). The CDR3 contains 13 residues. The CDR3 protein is CSARGGAYNEQFF. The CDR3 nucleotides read TGCAGTGCTAGAGGGGGCGCGTACAATGAGCAGTTCTTC.

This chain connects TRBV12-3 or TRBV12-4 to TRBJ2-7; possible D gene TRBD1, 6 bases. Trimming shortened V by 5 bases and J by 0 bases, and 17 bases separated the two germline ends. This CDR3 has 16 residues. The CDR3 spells CASSDGTRLSSYEQYF. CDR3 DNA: TGTGCCAGCAGTGACGGGACAAGGTTGAGCTCCTACGAGCAGTACTTC.

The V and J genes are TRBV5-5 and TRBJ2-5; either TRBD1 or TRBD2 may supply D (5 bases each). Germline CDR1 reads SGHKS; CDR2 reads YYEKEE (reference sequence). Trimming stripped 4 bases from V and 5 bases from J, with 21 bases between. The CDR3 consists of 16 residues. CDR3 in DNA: TGTGCCAGCAGCAGTCCGCCTGTTGGGGGAATGGAGACCCAGTACTTC. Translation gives CASSSPPVGGMETQYF.

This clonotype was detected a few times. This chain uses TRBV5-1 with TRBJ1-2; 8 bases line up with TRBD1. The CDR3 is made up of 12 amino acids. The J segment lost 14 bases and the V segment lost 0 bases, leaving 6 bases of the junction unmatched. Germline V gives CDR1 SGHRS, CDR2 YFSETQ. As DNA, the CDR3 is TGCGCCAGCAGCTTGGCGGGACAGGCTCCGACCTTC. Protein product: CASSLAGQAPTF.

The CDR3 DNA is TGTGCCAGCAGCCAAGGGGGTCGGCAGTACTTC. Translated, it gives CASSQGGRQYF. This chain uses TRBV3-1 with TRBJ2-7; D is unclear. The CDR3 runs 11 residues. CDR1 and CDR2 (germline): LGHDT, YNNKEL (reference sequence). V gave up 1 base and J gave up 9 bases, with 7 bases separating them.

The CDR3 coding sequence is TGCGCCAGCAGCTTGCAGGGATTAGATACGCAGTATTTT. Its protein is CASSLQGLDTQYF. The chain combines TRBV5-1 with TRBJ2-3, with D perhaps TRBD1 (5 bases). Trimming cost V 1 base and J 5 bases, with 8 bases left between them. This CDR3 has 13 amino acids. Germline CDR1 and CDR2: SGHRS and YFSETQ.

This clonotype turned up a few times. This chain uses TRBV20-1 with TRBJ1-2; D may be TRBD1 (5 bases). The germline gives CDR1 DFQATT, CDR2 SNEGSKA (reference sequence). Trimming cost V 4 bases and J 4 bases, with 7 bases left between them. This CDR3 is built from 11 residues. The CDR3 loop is CSATDSYGYTF. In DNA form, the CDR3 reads TGCAGTGCTACCGACAGCTATGGCTACACCTTC.

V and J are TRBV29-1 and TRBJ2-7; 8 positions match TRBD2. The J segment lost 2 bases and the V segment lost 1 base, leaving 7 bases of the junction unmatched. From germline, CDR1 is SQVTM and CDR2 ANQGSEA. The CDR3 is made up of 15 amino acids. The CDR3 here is CSVEGAAGVAYEQYF. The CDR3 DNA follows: TGCAGCGTTGAAGGCGCAGCGGGAGTCGCCTACGAGCAGTACTTC.

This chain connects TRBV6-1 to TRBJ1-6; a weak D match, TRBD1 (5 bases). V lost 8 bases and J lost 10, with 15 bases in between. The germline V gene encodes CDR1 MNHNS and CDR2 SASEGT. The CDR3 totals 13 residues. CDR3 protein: CASGRRDGSPLHF. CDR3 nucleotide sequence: TGTGCCAGCGGCAGAAGGGACGGGTCACCCCTCCACTTT.

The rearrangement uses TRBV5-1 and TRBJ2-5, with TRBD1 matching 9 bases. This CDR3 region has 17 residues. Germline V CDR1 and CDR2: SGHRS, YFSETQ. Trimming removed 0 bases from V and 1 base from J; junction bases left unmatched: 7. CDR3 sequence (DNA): TGCGCCAGCAGCTTGGCGGGCCCGGGACAGGGCCAAGAGACCCAGTACTTC. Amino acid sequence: CASSLAGPGQGQETQYF.

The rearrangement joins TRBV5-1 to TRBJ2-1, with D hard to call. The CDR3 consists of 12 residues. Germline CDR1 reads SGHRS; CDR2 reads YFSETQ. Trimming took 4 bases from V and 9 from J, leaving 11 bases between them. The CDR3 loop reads CASSGSVGEQFF. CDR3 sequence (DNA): TGCGCCAGCAGCGGGTCTGTAGGTGAGCAGTTCTTC.

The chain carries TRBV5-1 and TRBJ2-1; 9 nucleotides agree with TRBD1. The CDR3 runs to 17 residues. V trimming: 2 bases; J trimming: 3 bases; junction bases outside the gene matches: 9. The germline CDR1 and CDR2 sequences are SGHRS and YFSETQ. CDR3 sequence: CASSFISGTGLYNEQFF. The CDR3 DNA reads TGCGCCAGCAGCTTTATATCTGGGACAGGGCTCTACAATGAGCAGTTCTTC.

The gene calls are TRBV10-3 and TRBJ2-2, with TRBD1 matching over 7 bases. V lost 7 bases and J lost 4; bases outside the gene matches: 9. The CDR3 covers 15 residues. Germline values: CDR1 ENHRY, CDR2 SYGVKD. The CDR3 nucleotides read TGTGCCATCAAGACGACAGGGTGGGGCACCGGGGAGCTGTTTTTT. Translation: CAIKTTGWGTGELFF.

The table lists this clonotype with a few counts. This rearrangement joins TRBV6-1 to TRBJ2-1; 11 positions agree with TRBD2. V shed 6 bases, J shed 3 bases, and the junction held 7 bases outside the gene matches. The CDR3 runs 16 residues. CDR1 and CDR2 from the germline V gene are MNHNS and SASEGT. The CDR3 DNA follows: TGTGCCAGCAGGAAAGTAGCGGGAGGGCTCTACAATGAGCAGTTCTTC. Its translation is CASRKVAGGLYNEQFF.

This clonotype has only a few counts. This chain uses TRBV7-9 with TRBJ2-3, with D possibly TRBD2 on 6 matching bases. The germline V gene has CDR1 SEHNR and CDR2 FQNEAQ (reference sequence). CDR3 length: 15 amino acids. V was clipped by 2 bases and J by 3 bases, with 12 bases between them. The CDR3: CASSLTGGKTDTQYF. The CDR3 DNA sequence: TGTGCCAGCAGCTTAACCGGCGGGAAAACAGATACGCAGTATTTT.

This chain's CDR3 is CASSYSTPRARGYTF. The CDR3 DNA reads TGTGCCAGCTCCTACTCAACCCCCAGGGCCCGAGGCTACACCTTC. The rearrangement links TRBV7-2 to TRBJ1-2, with D possibly TRBD1 on 5 matching bases. The germline CDR1 and CDR2 sequences are SGHTA and FQGNSA. Between the trimmed V and J ends, which lost 8 bases and 8 bases, there was a span of 24 bases. The CDR3 sequence is 15 residues long.

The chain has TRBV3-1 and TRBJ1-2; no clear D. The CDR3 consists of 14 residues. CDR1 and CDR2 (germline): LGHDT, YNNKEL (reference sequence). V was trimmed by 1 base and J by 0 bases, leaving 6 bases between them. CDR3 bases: TGTGCCAGCAGCCAAGTTTCCACTAACTATGGCTACACCTTC. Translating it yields CASSQVSTNYGYTF.

CDR3 in amino acids: CASSGSWETQYF. Written as DNA, the CDR3 is TGCGCCAGCAGCGGATCTTGGGAGACCCAGTACTTC. This rearrangement joins TRBV5-1 to TRBJ2-5; D is unclear. This CDR3 has 12 amino acids. V was cut by 4 bases and J by 5 bases, with 9 bases left in between. The germline V gene has CDR1 SGHRS and CDR2 YFSETQ.

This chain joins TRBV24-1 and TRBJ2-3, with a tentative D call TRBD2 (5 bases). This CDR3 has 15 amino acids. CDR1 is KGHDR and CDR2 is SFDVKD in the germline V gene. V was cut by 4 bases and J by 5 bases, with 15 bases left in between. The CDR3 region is CATSEGVGMGDTQYF. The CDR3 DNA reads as TGTGCCACCAGTGAAGGAGTCGGGATGGGAGATACGCAGTATTTT.